This T cell receptor beta chain came from a study of T cell repertoires in cytomegalovirus infection. At the level of the study: TCR beta signatures that were public indicated CMV infection and matching HLA type. Findings and limits, study-wide: Dominant in the ex vivo response were TCR beta clonotypes restricted by HLA-C and specific for CMV.

Germline lookup yields CDR1 SSHAT and CDR2 FNYEAQ (reference sequence). This CDR3 region has 14 residues. This clonotype was counted a few times. Its antigen is still unknown. Its ends do not fully match the called genes, so a read error is possible. In TCRdb, the reads were re-called with MiXCR into one record per CDR3 protein. This table has just under 550,000 distinct CDR3 sequences, about 26% appearing once. The chain combines TRBV7-7 with TRBJ2-1; the match to TRBD2 covers 8 bases. This TCR came from a human donor in good health (CMV status not recorded). Some clones in this sample may be carry-over from other donors' samples. The sample was PBMCs. The CDR3 protein is CASSLGTRVNEQFF. The CDR3 DNA sequence: TGTGCTAGCAGCTTAGGGACTAGAGTAAATGAGCAGTTCTTC.